This entry describes one T cell receptor (beta chain). Its target is not known. TCRdb re-called the 5' RACE reads and gives one entry per CDR3 protein, without DNA. This sample's table has about 210,000 distinct CDR3 sequences. The CDR3 loop spans 14 amino acids. The record originates from a study of monozygotic twins with inflammatory bowel disease. General study findings and limits: Fewer clonotypes were shared with others by IBD patients than by healthy twins, especially with disease activity.

The sequence derives from a human donor with ulcerative colitis or Crohn's disease, or a healthy co-twin of an affected twin (not recorded which). Sample: blood. V is TRBV12-3 or TRBV12-4 and J is TRBJ2-1. The CDR3 spells CASRVAKWANEQFF.